These 4 T cell receptor beta chains were sequenced from one sample in a study of Ad26.COV2.S vaccination and SARS-CoV-2 variants. Sequencing was performed with immunoSEQ multiplex PCR; in TCRdb, only in-frame clones are kept and a portion is missing. The sample lists approximately 250,000 clones; approximately 90% were seen once. The treatment: about 20 received Ad26.COV2.S at low or high dose, single or two shots; 5 received placebo; per-sample allocation not given. At day 63 after the first vaccine or placebo injection, samples were drawn. Here the sequenced sample was peripheral blood, taken in a trial of Ad26.COV2.S vaccine versus placebo. Every receptor here comes from a person aged 18-60 years who received the Ad26.COV2.S COVID-19 vaccine or a placebo.

This chain links TRBV29-1 with TRBJ2-1, with 9 bases aligning to TRBD2. The CDR3 runs to 13 residues. The germline V gene encodes CDR1 SQVTM and CDR2 ANQGSEA. J lost 7 bases, V lost 5 bases, and 6 bases had no gene match. The CDR3 DNA follows: TGCAGCGTTCATAGCGGGAGTGGGAATGAGCAGTTCTTC. Protein product: CSVHSGSGNEQFF.

The genes are TRBV4-2 and TRBJ2-5, with 8 bases fitting TRBD2. V gave up 1 base and J gave up 3 bases; unmatched junction bases: 4. Germline CDR1 and CDR2: LGHNA and YNFKEQ. The CDR3 is 15 residues long. CDR3 sequence reads: CASSQGTSTEETQYF. In DNA, the CDR3 is TGTGCCAGCAGCCAAGGGACTAGCACCGAAGAGACCCAGTACTTC.

The chain carries TRBV14 and TRBJ2-7; a weak D match, TRBD1 (5 bases). The CDR3 is 13 amino acids. V was cut by 5 bases and J by 3 bases, with 11 bases left in between. Per the germline V gene, CDR1 is SGHDN and CDR2 is FVKESK. CDR3 in amino acids: CASSVRENYEQYF. CDR3 sequence (DNA): TGTGCCAGCAGCGTCAGGGAAAACTACGAGCAGTACTTC. Together with reference TRBV14 and TRBJ2-7, the CDR3 gives the full variable domain: EAGVTQFPSHSVIEKGQTVTLRCDPISGHDNLYWYRRVMGKEIKFLLHFVKESKQDESGMPNNRFLAERTGGTYSTLKVQPAELEDSGVYFCASSVRENYEQYFGPGTRLTVT.

This sequence joins TRBV6-2 or TRBV6-3 and TRBJ2-2, with TRBD2 matching over 13 bases. CDR1 and CDR2 from the germline V gene are MNHEY and SVGEGT. J lost 10 bases, V lost 4 bases, and 3 bases had no gene match. This CDR3 is built from 14 residues. The CDR3 is CASSWGTSGMELFF. CDR3 sequence (DNA): TGTGCCAGCAGTTGGGGGACTAGCGGGATGGAGCTGTTTTTT.